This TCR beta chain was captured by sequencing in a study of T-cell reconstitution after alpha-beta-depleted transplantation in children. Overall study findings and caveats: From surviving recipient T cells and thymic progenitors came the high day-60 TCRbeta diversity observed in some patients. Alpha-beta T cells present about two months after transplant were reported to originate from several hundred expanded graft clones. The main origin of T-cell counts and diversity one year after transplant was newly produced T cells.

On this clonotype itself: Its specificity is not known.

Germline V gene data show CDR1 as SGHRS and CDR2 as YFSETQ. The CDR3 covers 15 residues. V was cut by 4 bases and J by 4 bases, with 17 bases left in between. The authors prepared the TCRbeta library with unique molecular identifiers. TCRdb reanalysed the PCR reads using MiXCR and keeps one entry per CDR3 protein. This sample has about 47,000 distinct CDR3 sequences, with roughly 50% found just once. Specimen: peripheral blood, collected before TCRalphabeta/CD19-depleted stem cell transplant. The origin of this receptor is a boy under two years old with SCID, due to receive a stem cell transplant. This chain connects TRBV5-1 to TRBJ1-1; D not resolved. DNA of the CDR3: TGCGCCAGCAGCGCCGCAGCGAATACAGCCACTGAAGCTTTCTTT. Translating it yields CASSAAANTATEAFF.